Below are 20 T cell receptor beta chains sequenced from a single sample in a study of blood T cell repertoires in COVID-19. The assay was immunoSEQ multiplex PCR, and TCRdb's table has in-frame clones only and misses some. The sample shows fewer than 400,000 clones, 85% of them seen only once. Input material: PBMCs or T cells enriched from blood (not recorded which). The receptors were gathered from a woman in her 30s who had been exposed to COVID-19.

J is TRBJ1-2 and V is TRBV5-1, with a tentative D call TRBD1 (5 bases). The CDR3 extends over 15 amino acids. The V gene's germline CDR1 is SGHRS and CDR2 YFSETQ. V shed 0 bases and J shed 1 base, with 10 bases lying between them. CDR3 bases: TGCGCCAGCAGCTTGGAAGTGGGGCATAACTATGGCTACACCTTC. It yields the protein CASSLEVGHNYGYTF.

CDR3 coding DNA: TGTGCCAGCGACCTAGACGGAGCCTACGAGCAGTACTTC. As protein: CASDLDGAYEQYF. The chain uses TRBV2 and TRBJ2-7; D unclear. CDR3 length: 13 amino acids. CDR1 and CDR2 from the germline V gene are SNHLY and FYNNEI. V was shortened by 8 bases and J by 2 bases, with 13 bases between the two germline ends. Using reference TRBV2 and TRBJ2-7 for the parts outside the CDR3, the full variable domain is EPEVTQTPSHQVTQMGQEVILRCVPISNHLYFYWYRQILGQKVEFLVSFYNNEISEKSEIFDDQFSVERPDGSNFTLKIRSTKLEDSAMYFCASDLDGAYEQYFGPGTRLTVT.

This clone appeared a single time. The rearrangement uses TRBV4-1 and TRBJ2-7, with TRBD1 identical over 7 bases. V lost 5 bases and J lost 2; bases outside the gene matches: 3. Germline V lookup: CDR1 MGHRA, CDR2 YSYEKL. The CDR3 is 13 residues long. The CDR3 reads CASSFGQAYEQYF. CDR3 coding DNA: TGCGCCAGCAGCTTTGGACAGGCCTACGAGCAGTACTTC.

V usage is TRBV3-1 (or the pseudogene TRBV3-2) and J usage is TRBJ1-4; 11 bases map to TRBD1. The germline V gene has CDR1 LGHDT and CDR2 YNNKEL (reference sequence). V lost 2 bases, J lost 4 bases, and 6 bases stayed unmatched. The CDR3 spans 17 residues. DNA of the CDR3: TGTGCCAGCAGCCAAAAGGACAGGGGGCTGAGTAATGAAAAACTGTTTTTT. It is translated as CASSQKDRGLSNEKLFF.

The chain links TRBV5-1 to TRBJ2-2, with D possibly TRBD2 on 6 matching bases. The CDR3 has 16 amino acids. CDR1 SGHRS and CDR2 YFSETQ come from the germline V gene. The V gene lost 0 bases and the J gene lost 6 bases, with 15 bases spanning the gap. The CDR3 sequence is CASSLGRGIQAGELFF. CDR3 bases: TGCGCCAGCAGCTTGGGTCGCGGGATTCAAGCCGGGGAGCTGTTTTTT. The full variable domain, completed using reference TRBV5-1 and TRBJ2-2, is KAGVTQTPRYLIKTRGQQVTLSCSPISGHRSVSWYQQTPGQGLQFLFEYFSETQRNKGNFPGRFSGRQFSNSRSEMNVSTLELGDSALYLCASSLGRGIQAGELFFGEGSRLTVL.

V gene TRBV7-2 combines with J gene TRBJ2-7; the match to TRBD2 covers 13 bases. The CDR3 length is 17 residues. Trimming at V came to 0 bases and at J to 3 bases, leaving 5 bases not matched to a gene. Germline CDR1 reads SGHTA; CDR2 reads FQGNSA. CDR3 in DNA: TGTGCCAGCAGCTTAGCAGGACTAGCGGGGGATCACTACGAGCAGTACTTC. Amino acid sequence: CASSLAGLAGDHYEQYF. Full variable domain (rest looked up from reference TRBV7-2 and TRBJ2-7): GAGVSQSPSNKVTEKGKDVELRCDPISGHTALYWYRQSLGQGLEFLIYFQGNSAPDKSGLPSDRFSAERTGGSVSTLTIQRTQQEDSAVYLCASSLAGLAGDHYEQYFGPGTRLTVT.

This chain joins TRBV7-6 and TRBJ2-7; 14 nucleotides line up with TRBD2. The germline V gene encodes CDR1 SGHVS and CDR2 FNYEAQ. V was clipped by 5 bases and J by 0 bases; unmatched bases: 9. The CDR3 runs 18 residues. The CDR3 loop reads CASSPGTSGGVSSYEQYF. The DNA of the CDR3 is TGTGCCAGCAGCCCCGGGACTAGCGGGGGCGTGAGCTCCTACGAGCAGTACTTC.

About this clone: Germline is not matched at one junction end, which may reflect a read error. The chain couples TRBV7-7 to TRBJ1-5; D remains ambiguous. Germline V gene lookup returns CDR1 SSHAT and CDR2 FNYEAQ (reference sequence). The CDR3 covers 13 residues. The CDR3 DNA sequence: TGTGCTAGCAGCTTAGCGCGAGGTCAGCCCCAGCATTTT. The encoded protein is CASSLARGQPQHF.

The chain has TRBV2 and TRBJ1-3, with 10 bases aligning to TRBD1. Unmatched junction bases numbered 13, after V lost 2 bases and J lost 0 bases. The CDR3 extends over 20 amino acids. Germline assignment: CDR1 SNHLY and CDR2 FYNNEI. This CDR3 is CASSEWDRGTYSGSGNTIYF. In DNA, the CDR3 is TGTGCCAGCAGTGAATGGGACAGGGGTACTTACTCAGGCTCTGGAAACACCATATATTTT.

The CDR3 region has the DNA TGCGCCAGCAGCCAAGGGAGGCGGGGGCGAAGTGGCTACACCTTC. Protein sequence: CASSQGRRGRSGYTF. The chain combines TRBV4-3 with TRBJ1-2, with D perhaps TRBD1 (6 bases). Trimming left V 1 base short and J 7 bases short, with 16 bases between. CDR3 length: 15 residues. The germline V gene encodes CDR1 LGHNA and CDR2 YSLEER.

The chain links TRBV21-1 to TRBJ1-2; the D call TRBD1 from the table was never checked on the DNA. TRBV21-1 counts as a pseudogene. The CDR3 covers 16 residues. The CDR3 DNA is TGTGCCAGCAGCAAAGTAAGGGGGCGAGCTAACTATGGCTACACCTTC. It is translated as CASSKVRGRANYGYTF.

This clone occurred a few times. The rearrangement joins TRBV7-2 to TRBJ1-2; D may be TRBD1 (5 bases). The CDR3 extends over 16 amino acids. V dropped 8 bases and J dropped 2 bases, with 21 bases sitting between them. Germline V lookup: CDR1 SGHTA, CDR2 FQGNSA. DNA for the CDR3: TGTGCCAGCCTACCCCCGTGGGCGGGGACCAACTATGGCTACACCTTC. This translates into CASLPPWAGTNYGYTF.

This clone was observed a single time. The gene calls are TRBV9 and TRBJ2-3, with no clear D. CDR1 is SGDLS, CDR2 YYNGEE, per germline. The CDR3 consists of 17 residues. V was cut by 4 bases and J by 2 bases, with 20 bases left in between. CDR3 bases: TGTGCCAGCAGCTCTACCGAAAGTCACTACTACACAGATACGCAGTATTTT. Residues: CASSSTESHYYTDTQYF.

The rearrangement uses TRBV30 and TRBJ1-2; TRBD1 aligns across 12 bases. In germline, CDR1 is GTSNPN, CDR2 SVGIG (reference sequence). Trimming cost V 5 bases and J 3 bases; bases outside gene matches: 13. The CDR3 consists of 17 residues. The CDR3 loop reads CAWDFIGTGGRDYGYTF. As DNA, the CDR3 is TGTGCCTGGGACTTTATAGGGACAGGGGGCAGGGACTATGGCTACACCTTC.

A few counts support this clone. This sequence joins TRBV6-5 and TRBJ1-4; TRBD1 agrees at 9 bases. The germline V gene encodes CDR1 MNHEY and CDR2 SVGAGI. The V and J ends lost 6 bases and 7 bases, in that order; junction bases with no gene match: 6. The CDR3 spans 14 residues. In nucleotides, the CDR3 is TGTGCCAGCAGGTCCGGGACAGGGACTGAAAAACTGTTTTTT. Protein product: CASRSGTGTEKLFF.

A word on this clone: Other DNA sequences within the sample encode an identical CDR3. The chain links TRBV5-1 to TRBJ2-5, with TRBD1 matching over 7 bases. From germline, CDR1 is SGHRS and CDR2 YFSETQ. J was trimmed by 3 bases and V by 0 bases; bases with no gene match: 2. The CDR3 runs 14 residues. CDR3 loop: CASSLGQGKETQYF. The CDR3 DNA follows: TGCGCCAGCAGCTTGGGACAGGGCAAAGAGACCCAGTACTTC.

The rearrangement joins TRBV30 to TRBJ1-2; unclear D gene. The CDR3 loop spans 13 amino acids. CDR1 GTSNPN and CDR2 SVGIG come from the germline V gene (reference sequence). Trimming removed 4 bases from V and 8 bases from J, with 17 bases in between. CDR3 residues: CAWNGLAVDGYTF. The DNA of the CDR3 is TGTGCCTGGAATGGACTTGCAGTGGACGGCTACACCTTC.

Worth noting for this clone: The junction departs from the called germline gene at one end, perhaps through a read error. The rearrangement joins TRBV7-9 to TRBJ2-5; the match to TRBD2 covers 10 bases. Germline V gene lookup returns CDR1 SEHNR and CDR2 FQNEAQ (reference sequence). The CDR3 has 14 residues. The CDR3 DNA follows: TGTGCCAGCAGCCTAGCGGGAGTTGGAGAGACCCAGTACTTC. Amino acid sequence: CASSLAGVGETQYF.

This clone appeared once. CDR3 bases: TGTGCCAGCAGGTACAGGGAGCCAGGAAACACCATATATTTT. Translation: CASRYREPGNTIYF. This sequence joins TRBV6-5 and TRBJ1-3; D is perhaps TRBD1 (6 bases). The CDR3 has 14 amino acids. V lost 6 bases to trimming and J lost 4 bases, with 13 bases between them. Germline CDR1 reads MNHEY; CDR2 reads SVGAGI.

At least ten counts were recorded for this clone. The rearrangement joins TRBV9 to TRBJ2-7, with a weak D call TRBD2 (6 bases). V was trimmed by 0 bases and J by 3 bases, leaving 10 bases between them. The germline CDR1 and CDR2 sequences are SGDLS and YYNGEE. This CDR3 is built from 14 residues. In DNA form, the CDR3 reads TGTGCCAGCAGCGTAGGACTGGGAGGCTACGAGCAGTACTTC. It codes for CASSVGLGGYEQYF. Complete variable domain (other parts from reference TRBV9 and TRBJ2-7): DSGVTQTPKHLITATGQRVTLRCSPRSGDLSVYWYQQSLDQGLQFLIQYYNGEERAKGNILERFSAQQFPDLHSELNLSSLELGDSALYFCASSVGLGGYEQYFGPGTRLTVT.